This is a list of T cell receptor beta chains from one sample in a study of blood T cell repertoires in COVID-19. The assay was immunoSEQ multiplex PCR, and TCRdb's table has in-frame clones only and misses some. The table includes about 480,000 clones, 85% to 90% detected once. Sequences were obtained from peripheral blood. These receptors came from a woman aged 45 to 65 with COVID-19, enrolled during active disease. Each CDR3 is given with its conserved first and last residue. D genes are given only for firm matches. A clone size is listed for some rows: how often the clone was seen (once, few, many), or a class if it is expanded.

clone size,J gene,V gene,D gene,CDR3 protein,CDR3 DNA
NA,TRBJ1-4,TRBV18,TRBD1,CASSPTGTGDPNEKLFF,TGTGCCAGCTCACCGACCGGGACAGGGGACCCTAATGAAAAACTGTTTTTT
NA,TRBJ1-5,TRBV21-1,NA,CASSKKDGVNSNQPQHF,TGTGCCAGCAGCAAAAAAGACGGAGTTAATAGCAATCAGCCCCAGCATTTT
NA,TRBJ2-1,TRBV11-3,TRBD2,CASSFSGEYNEQFF,TGTGCCAGCAGCTTTAGCGGGGAATACAATGAGCAGTTCTTC
NA,TRBJ2-5,TRBV9,TRBD2,CASSVGLAGVETQYF,TGTGCCAGCAGCGTAGGACTAGCGGGGGTAGAGACCCAGTACTTC
NA,TRBJ2-7,TRBV5-1,TRBD1,CASSLGTGTYEQYF,TGCGCCAGCAGCTTGGGGACAGGGACCTACGAGCAGTACTTC
NA,TRBJ1-3,TRBV11-2,NA,CASSLGDTGNTIYF,TGTGCCAGCAGCTTAGGGGACACTGGAAACACCATATATTTT
NA,TRBJ1-3,TRBV9,NA,CASSVEGGTGNTIYF,TGTGCCAGCAGCGTAGAAGGGGGTACTGGAAACACCATATATTTT
NA,TRBJ1-5,TRBV24-1,TRBD1,CATSDQGAPDQPQHF,TGTGCCACCAGTGATCAGGGGGCGCCGGATCAGCCCCAGCATTTT
NA,TRBJ1-5,TRBV3-1/TRBV3-2,NA,CASSQGATDQPQHF,TGTGCCAGCAGCCAGGGGGCTACGGATCAGCCCCAGCATTTT
NA,TRBJ2-2,TRBV2,TRBD2,CASGRTSNAGELFF,TGTGCCAGCGGCAGGACTAGCAACGCCGGGGAGCTGTTTTTT
NA,TRBJ2-2,TRBV5-1,TRBD1,CASSLTGAGELFF,TGCGCCAGCAGCCTCACAGGGGCCGGGGAGCTGTTTTTT
NA,TRBJ1-1,TRBV30,TRBD1,CAWILDRVSVDTEAFF,TGTGCCTGGATTCTGGACAGGGTGAGTGTGGACACTGAAGCTTTCTTT
NA,TRBJ1-5,TRBV24-1,NA,CATSAGGQPQHF,TGTGCCACCAGTGCCGGGGGTCAGCCCCAGCATTTT
NA,TRBJ1-1,TRBV6-5,NA,CASSLDRNEAFF,TGTGCCAGCAGTTTAGACAGGAATGAAGCTTTCTTT
NA,TRBJ2-6,TRBV5-1,NA,CASSLAVASSGANVLTF,TGCGCCAGCAGCTTAGCGGTAGCGAGCTCTGGGGCCAACGTCCTGACTTTC
NA,TRBJ1-4,TRBV2,NA,CASRGDSGEKLFF,TGTGCCAGCAGAGGGGACTCGGGAGAAAAACTGTTTTTT
NA,TRBJ2-1,TRBV4-2,NA,CASSQDWYGGVIYNEQFF,TGTGCCAGCAGCCAAGACTGGTATGGCGGGGTTATATACAATGAGCAGTTCTTC
few,TRBJ1-5,TRBV25-1,NA,CASSAPGASQPQHF,TGTGCCAGCAGTGCGCCTGGGGCAAGTCAGCCCCAGCATTTT
NA,TRBJ1-2,TRBV5-1,TRBD1,CASSVLRQGRLGYGYTF,TGCGCCAGCAGCGTACTTAGACAGGGGCGACTTGGGTATGGCTACACCTTC
NA,TRBJ1-2,TRBV19,NA,CASSPQADYYGYTF,TGTGCCAGTAGTCCCCAGGCAGATTACTATGGCTACACCTTC
once,TRBJ2-7,TRBV3-1/TRBV3-2,NA,CASSQDSQSYEQYF,TGTGCCAGCAGCCAAGATTCGCAGTCTTACGAGCAGTACTTC
once,TRBJ1-1,TRBV2,NA,CASMGQRMNTEAFF,TGTGCCAGCATGGGCCAACGGATGAACACTGAAGCTTTCTTT
NA,TRBJ1-1,TRBV6-5,NA,CASSPTSGNTEAFF,TGTGCCAGCAGCCCGACATCAGGGAACACTGAAGCTTTCTTT